Following are 26 T cell receptor beta chains from one sample sequenced in a study of a mutant IDH1 vaccine in newly diagnosed glioma. Time point of the sample: week 35, safety follow-up. A single vaccine dose contained 300 ug of mutant IDH1 20-mer peptide, and topical imiquimod was used with it. Their cognate antigens are unknown. Method: immunoSEQ multiplex PCR; TCRdb's copy keeps in-frame clones and lacks some. The sample includes tens of thousands of clones, around 84% of them seen just once. Sequences were derived from PBMCs, sampled from a glioma patient whose treatment included an IDH1 peptide vaccine. The receptor set was obtained from a man younger than 40 with glioma.

This chain connects TRBV29-1 to TRBJ1-1; D ambiguous. V gave up 4 bases and J gave up 1 base, with 7 bases separating them. Germline CDR1 reads SQVTM; CDR2 reads ANQGSEA. The CDR3 consists of 12 residues. CDR3 protein: CSVVSENTEAFF. DNA for the CDR3: TGCAGCGTTGTTTCAGAGAACACTGAAGCTTTCTTT. The full variable domain, completed using reference TRBV29-1 and TRBJ1-1, is SAVISQKPSRDICQRGTSLTIQCQVDSQVTMMFWYRQQPGQSLTLIATANQGSEATYESGFVIDKFPISRPNLTFSTLTVSNMSPEDSSIYLCSVVSENTEAFFGQGTRLTVV.

The chain joins TRBV30 to TRBJ2-5, with 12 bases that match TRBD2. The J call may be wrong; the DNA end is better matched by TRBJ2-7. Looked up from germline, CDR1 is GTSNPN and CDR2 is SVGIG (reference sequence). This CDR3 has 14 amino acids. CDR3 residues: CAWRTSGSKYEQYF. As DNA, the CDR3 is TGTGCCTGGAGGACTAGCGGGAGTAAGTACGAGCAGTACTTC.

J is TRBJ2-3 and V is TRBV5-1; TRBD2 is a possible D gene (6 bases). CDR1 is SGHRS, CDR2 YFSETQ, per germline. The germline V and J ends were trimmed by 1 base and 5 bases, with 14 bases remaining between them. The CDR3 totals 15 residues. The CDR3 here is CASSLSRQGGDTQYF. The CDR3 nucleotides are TGCGCCAGCAGCTTGTCTCGGCAGGGAGGAGATACGCAGTATTTT.

The gene calls are TRBV7-2 and TRBJ2-7; tentative D call: TRBD1 (6 bases). CDR3 length equals 14 residues. V lost 4 bases and J lost 6, with 16 bases in between. From germline, CDR1 is SGHTA and CDR2 FQGNSA. CDR3 sequence: CASSSGSLRGEQYF. CDR3 coding DNA: TGTGCCAGCAGCTCCGGAAGTCTCAGGGGCGAGCAGTACTTC.

V usage is TRBV30 and J usage is TRBJ2-7, with 7 bases fitting TRBD1. Germline V gene sequence: CDR1 GTSNPN, CDR2 SVGIG (reference sequence). The V segment lost 3 bases and the J segment 4 bases; nucleotides outside the gene matches: 6. This CDR3 is built from 13 residues. This CDR3 is CAWRGRGFYEQYF. DNA of the CDR3: TGTGCCTGGAGGGGCAGGGGGTTTTACGAGCAGTACTTC.

In this sample, this clone turned up once. The chain has TRBV5-5 and TRBJ1-1; D gene unclear. CDR1 is SGHKS, CDR2 YYEKEE, per germline (reference sequence). The CDR3 has 14 residues. V lost 5 bases to trimming and J lost 1 base, with 12 bases between them. This CDR3 is CASSDFTANTEAFF. As DNA, the CDR3 is TGTGCCAGCAGTGACTTCACAGCGAACACTGAAGCTTTCTTT.

V and J are TRBV5-4 and TRBJ2-7; 8 nucleotides line up with TRBD2. With V trimmed by 0 bases and J by 2 bases, 1 base remained unmatched. This CDR3 is 14 amino acids long. Germline lookup yields CDR1 SGHNT and CDR2 YYREEE (reference sequence). In nucleotides, the CDR3 is TGTGCCAGCAGCTTGGAAGCGGGGGCCTACGAGCAGTACTTC. This encodes CASSLEAGAYEQYF.

A single count supports this clone. The V gene is TRBV7-7, the J gene TRBJ2-7; D may match TRBD1 or TRBD2 (5 bases each). The V gene's germline CDR1 is SSHAT and CDR2 FNYEAQ (reference sequence). V was clipped by 4 bases and J by 2 bases, with 12 bases between them. CDR3 length: 14 residues. CDR3 amino acids: CASSWTMGAYEQYF. CDR3 coding DNA: TGTGCCAGCAGCTGGACAATGGGAGCCTACGAGCAGTACTTC.

J is TRBJ2-1 and V is TRBV29-1, with no clear D. CDR1 and CDR2 (germline): SQVTM, ANQGSEA. There are 13 residues in the CDR3. V was clipped by 3 bases and J by 0 bases, with 6 bases between them. CDR3 nucleotide sequence: TGCAGCGTTGATAGGACCTCCTACAATGAGCAGTTCTTC. Its protein product is CSVDRTSYNEQFF.

The chain couples TRBV7-7 to TRBJ2-6; D is uncertain. CDR1 SSHAT and CDR2 FNYEAQ come from the germline V gene (reference sequence). V gave up 6 bases and J gave up 0 bases, with 15 bases separating them. The CDR3 contains 17 residues. This CDR3 is CASSFRVERSGANVLTF. The CDR3, as DNA: TGTGCCAGCAGTTTCCGGGTGGAGCGCTCTGGGGCCAACGTCCTGACTTTC.

V usage is TRBV5-4 and J usage is TRBJ1-1; 9 nucleotides align to TRBD1. V shed 2 bases, J shed 5 bases, and the junction held 16 bases outside the gene matches. Germline V gene data show CDR1 as SGHNT and CDR2 as YYREEE (reference sequence). The CDR3 is made up of 18 amino acids. This CDR3 reads CASSLSDRGQVLSTEAFF. CDR3 DNA sequence: TGTGCCAGCAGCTTATCGGACAGGGGTCAAGTCTTAAGTACTGAAGCTTTCTTT.

The V gene is TRBV7-6, the J gene TRBJ1-3, with 8 bases aligning to TRBD1. The germline CDR1 and CDR2 sequences are SGHVS and FNYEAQ. The CDR3 sequence is 17 residues long. Trimming cost V 0 bases and J 4 bases; bases outside gene matches: 8. The CDR3 coding sequence is TGTGCCAGCAGCTTAGCGATACAGGGGGAGAGGGGAAACACCATATATTTT. It is translated as CASSLAIQGERGNTIYF.

The table lists this clone with a few counts. CDR3 bases: TGCGCCAGCAGCTGGGGGGGACAGCCGAACACTGAAGCTTTCTTT. This encodes CASSWGGQPNTEAFF. The V gene is TRBV5-1, the J gene TRBJ1-1, with 7 bases lining up with TRBD1. The CDR3 totals 15 residues. In germline, CDR1 is SGHRS, CDR2 YFSETQ. The J segment lost 1 base and the V segment lost 3 bases, leaving 6 bases of the junction unmatched.

V gene TRBV30 combines with J gene TRBJ2-6, with 8 positions matching TRBD1. Germline V gives CDR1 GTSNPN, CDR2 SVGIG (reference sequence). The CDR3 is 16 amino acids. J lost 1 base, V lost 0 bases, and 2 bases had no gene match. The CDR3: CAWSVRTGSGANVLTF. The CDR3 nucleotides are TGTGCCTGGAGTGTAAGGACAGGGTCTGGGGCCAACGTCCTGACTTTC.

The CDR3 sequence is CASSQDRGAGNTIYF. Here the CDR3 DNA reads TGCGCCAGCAGCCAAGATAGAGGGGCCGGAAACACCATATATTTT. The chain carries TRBV4-1 and TRBJ1-3; possible D gene TRBD1, 5 bases. CDR1 and CDR2 (germline): MGHRA, YSYEKL. The CDR3 has 15 residues. The V end was cut by 0 bases, the J end by 4 bases, with 10 bases between.

The chain joins TRBV7-9 to TRBJ1-1; D not certain. V lost 10 bases, J lost 3 bases, and 12 bases lay in between. The CDR3 contains 12 residues. Per the germline V gene, CDR1 is SEHNR and CDR2 is FQNEAQ (reference sequence). For the CDR3, the DNA is TGTGCCACCTCCTATGAATACACTGAAGCTTTCTTT. Encoded protein: CATSYEYTEAFF. The full variable domain, in which reference TRBV7-9 and TRBJ1-1 provide the parts outside the CDR3, is DTGVSQNPRHKITKRGQNVTFRCDPISEHNRLYWYRQTLGQGPEFLTYFQNEAQLEKSRLLSDRFSAERPKGSFSTLEIQRTEQGDSAMYLCATSYEYTEAFFGQGTRLTVV.

The V and J genes are TRBV7-9 and TRBJ2-1; D is unclear. This CDR3 is 14 amino acids long. Germline V gene lookup returns CDR1 SEHNR and CDR2 FQNEAQ (reference sequence). The V end was cut by 5 bases, the J end by 4 bases, with 12 bases between. DNA of the CDR3: TGTGCCAGCAGCCCCCCCGAGATATACAATGAGCAGTTCTTC. Translation gives CASSPPEIYNEQFF. The full variable domain, its missing parts supplied by reference TRBV7-9 and TRBJ2-1, is DTGVSQNPRHKITKRGQNVTFRCDPISEHNRLYWYRQTLGQGPEFLTYFQNEAQLEKSRLLSDRFSAERPKGSFSTLEIQRTEQGDSAMYLCASSPPEIYNEQFFGPGTRLTVL.

The genes are TRBV7-9 and TRBJ1-1; D gene uncertain. Trimming left V 5 bases short and J 3 bases short, with 10 bases between. CDR3 size: 13 residues. CDR1 and CDR2 (germline): SEHNR, FQNEAQ (reference sequence). CDR3 DNA sequence: TGTGCCAGCAGCCCCCCTAGCGACACTGAAGCTTTCTTT. This codes for CASSPPSDTEAFF.

This chain joins TRBV7-6 and TRBJ2-7, with 11 bases identical to TRBD1. The CDR3 is 16 residues long. V was clipped by 1 base and J by 5 bases; unmatched bases: 7. The V gene's germline CDR1 is SGHVS and CDR2 FNYEAQ. CDR3: CASSLDPGTGGHEQYF. The CDR3 DNA is TGTGCCAGCAGCTTAGATCCCGGGACAGGGGGACACGAGCAGTACTTC.

This clone was counted many times. The V call is TRBV5-1, the J call TRBJ1-1, with D possibly matching TRBD1 (5 bases). Germline V gene lookup returns CDR1 SGHRS and CDR2 YFSETQ. The length of the CDR3 is 15 residues. Trimming shortened V by 2 bases and J by 1 base, and 12 bases separated the two germline ends. CDR3 nucleotides: TGCGCCAGCAGCTTCGGACACGGGACGAACACTGAAGCTTTCTTT. Residues: CASSFGHGTNTEAFF.

This chain uses TRBV29-1 with TRBJ1-2; D ambiguous. With 6 bases removed from V and 2 bases from J, the gap between germline ends came to 13 bases. Per the germline V gene, CDR1 is SQVTM and CDR2 is ANQGSEA. The CDR3 loop spans 13 amino acids. The CDR3 loop reads CSVTSLANYGYTF. The CDR3 DNA is TGCAGCGTGACCTCCCTAGCGAACTATGGCTACACCTTC.

The rearrangement joins TRBV6-1 to TRBJ2-1, with 9 bases fitting TRBD1. There are 15 residues in the CDR3. Germline CDR1 reads MNHNS; CDR2 reads SASEGT. The J segment lost 2 bases and the V segment lost 1 base, leaving 0 bases of the junction unmatched. CDR3 in amino acids: CASSEGQGAYNEQFF. CDR3 coding DNA: TGTGCCAGCAGTGAAGGACAGGGGGCCTACAATGAGCAGTTCTTC.

This rearrangement joins TRBV5-1 to TRBJ1-3; TRBD1 might be the D (6 bases). V dropped 4 bases and J dropped 3 bases, with 14 bases sitting between them. The CDR3 totals 15 residues. The germline gives CDR1 SGHRS, CDR2 YFSETQ. DNA for the CDR3: TGCGCCAGCAGCCCCCTACAGGGTGGTGGAAACACCATATATTTT. Translating gives CASSPLQGGGNTIYF.

This chain uses TRBV29-1 with TRBJ2-7, with TRBD2 matching over 10 bases. Germline CDR1 and CDR2: SQVTM and ANQGSEA. The CDR3 has 15 amino acids. Trimming took 2 bases from V and 2 from J; bases not matched to a gene: 6. As DNA, the CDR3 is TGCAGCGTTGAAATAGGGCTAGCGGGAGCCTACGAGCAGTACTTC. This encodes CSVEIGLAGAYEQYF.

This clone was detected once. This sequence joins TRBV7-6 and TRBJ1-4; D not certain. Germline CDR1 is SGHVS and CDR2 is FNYEAQ. The length of the CDR3 is 13 residues. The V and J ends lost 6 bases and 8 bases respectively, with 13 bases between them. CDR3 sequence: CASRRGLGEKLFF. Here the CDR3 DNA reads TGTGCCAGCAGAAGAGGGCTCGGGGAAAAACTGTTTTTT.

The V gene is TRBV14, the J gene TRBJ1-1; D gene unclear. This CDR3 spans 16 amino acids. Germline lookup yields CDR1 SGHDN and CDR2 FVKESK. V lost 0 bases to trimming and J lost 4 bases, with 15 bases between them. DNA for the CDR3: TGTGCCAGCAGCCAAGATATTATTAGAGAAGGCACTGAAGCTTTCTTT. This translates into CASSQDIIREGTEAFF.